A single sample is the source of the 4 T cell receptor beta chains below, sequenced in a study of T cell responses to AZD1222 COVID-19 vaccine. Sequencing used immunoSEQ multiplex PCR; TCRdb keeps in-frame clones, though not all of them. The sample records approximately 110,000 clones, around 92% being singletons. This sample comprised peripheral blood, obtained on day 0 of AZD1222 vaccination. The receptors here all came from an adult in good health.

The chain couples TRBV9 to TRBJ2-1; 7 bases agree with TRBD2. CDR3 length equals 15 residues. CDR1 and CDR2 from the germline V gene are SGDLS and YYNGEE. With 5 bases clipped from V and 7 bases from J, the junction kept 12 bases outside the gene matches. DNA of the CDR3: TGTGCCAGCAGTCCCCTGGGGCTAGCGGCGAATGAGCAGTTCTTC. Protein product: CASSPLGLAANEQFF.

This chain uses TRBV27 with TRBJ1-5; D unclear. Trimming left V 4 bases short and J 0 bases short, with 10 bases between. The CDR3 runs to 15 residues. Germline V CDR1 and CDR2: MNHEY, SMNVEV (reference sequence). Here the CDR3 reads CASSYTGYSNQPQHF. DNA of the CDR3: TGTGCCAGCAGTTATACGGGTTATAGCAATCAGCCCCAGCATTTT.

The chain uses TRBV5-1 and TRBJ2-7, with TRBD2 identical over 12 bases. This CDR3 has 16 amino acids. The V segment lost 4 bases and the J segment 5 bases; nucleotides outside the gene matches: 10. Germline assignment: CDR1 SGHRS and CDR2 YFSETQ. The CDR3 sequence: CASSLLLAGGPNEQYF. The CDR3 nucleotides read TGCGCCAGCAGCCTGCTTCTAGCGGGAGGGCCCAACGAGCAGTACTTC.

The chain has TRBV6-2 or TRBV6-3 and TRBJ2-7; 7 nucleotides line up with TRBD1. The CDR3 is made up of 15 amino acids. The germline gives CDR1 MNHEY, CDR2 SVGEGT. J lost 5 bases, V lost 2 bases, and 9 bases had no gene match. In DNA, the CDR3 is TGTGCCAGCAGTTACCCCGCACAGGGGAGCAACGAGCAGTACTTC. Its protein is CASSYPAQGSNEQYF.